The 18 T cell receptor beta chains listed next were all sequenced from one sample in a study of patients and donors after allogeneic stem cell transplantation. One entry per CDR3 protein results from TCRdb running MiXCR on the RT-PCR reads. The table has around 150,000 distinct CDR3 sequences, approximately 35% seen once; the top ten hold less than 60%. Material: blood, either unsorted or a sorted T cell fraction (not recorded which). The source of these receptors is a human donor who was either an allogeneic HSCT recipient or a stem cell or donor lymphocyte infusion donor (not recorded which). It is not recorded whose cells these are; they may come from a transplant donor.

This clonotype has a handful of counts. The V and J genes are TRBV13 and TRBJ2-7; D is undetermined. V gave up 0 bases and J gave up 5 bases, with 5 bases separating them. Germline V lookup: CDR1 PRHDT, CDR2 FYEKMQ (reference sequence). This CDR3 spans 12 amino acids. CDR3 protein: CASSLGPDEQYF. In nucleotides, the CDR3 is TGTGCCAGCAGCTTAGGGCCTGACGAGCAGTACTTC.

The chain carries TRBV10-3 and TRBJ2-3, with D tentatively TRBD2 (6 bases). The CDR3 loop spans 15 amino acids. Germline loops: CDR1 ENHRY, CDR2 SYGVKD. V lost 4 bases, J lost 5 bases, and 16 bases lay in between. The CDR3 nucleotides read TGTGCCATCAGTGCCCAGGGAGGACAAGGAGATACGCAGTATTTT. Translation gives CAISAQGGQGDTQYF.

The chain recombines TRBV7-6 with TRBJ2-5; TRBD2 aligns across 9 bases. V was pared by 0 bases and J by 5 bases, with 7 bases of the junction left unmatched. The CDR3 loop spans 16 amino acids. Germline-derived CDR1 and CDR2 are SGHVS and FNYEAQ. The CDR3, as DNA: TGTGCCAGCAGCTTAGCCGATCTAGCGGGGAAGGAGACCCAGTACTTC. Translation gives CASSLADLAGKETQYF.

This clonotype was recorded a few times. The V gene is TRBV6-6, the J gene TRBJ1-2; D unresolved. Trimming removed 7 bases at V and 0 bases at J, with 15 bases between. Germline loops: CDR1 MNHNY, CDR2 SVGAGI (reference sequence). This CDR3 has 15 amino acids. The CDR3 region has the DNA TGTGCCAGCACCCTCCCCCGGAAACCTAACTATGGCTACACCTTC. Encoded protein: CASTLPRKPNYGYTF.

This clonotype was seen only a few times. The rearrangement joins TRBV2 to TRBJ1-6; tentative D call: TRBD1 (6 bases). The CDR3 is 15 residues long. The germline V gene has CDR1 SNHLY and CDR2 FYNNEI. Trimming removed 10 bases from V and 0 bases from J, with 13 bases in between. The CDR3 DNA follows: TGTGCCATCCACAGGGCAAGCTCCTATAATTCACCCCTCCACTTT. Translated: CAIHRASSYNSPLHF.

This clonotype was detected a few times. This chain joins TRBV6-5 and TRBJ1-4; 8 nucleotides match TRBD1. Losses at the gene ends were 5 bases for V and 6 bases for J; bases not matched to a gene: 8. CDR1 and CDR2 from the germline V gene are MNHEY and SVGAGI. The CDR3 is 15 amino acids. The CDR3 DNA follows: TGTGCCAGCAGTACTGCAGGGGGCGGGGATGAAAAACTGTTTTTT. Its translation: CASSTAGGGDEKLFF.

Ten or more counts support this clonotype. CDR3 sequence: CASSGTEGSPLHF. The CDR3 region has the DNA TGTGCCAGCAGCGGGACAGAAGGTTCACCCCTCCACTTT. The chain uses TRBV12-3 or TRBV12-4 and TRBJ1-6, with 7 bases aligning to TRBD1. V was clipped by 6 bases and J by 9 bases; unmatched bases: 5. The CDR3 has 13 residues.

The chain uses TRBV6-5 and TRBJ2-5; TRBD2 is a possible D gene (5 bases). The CDR3 has 15 residues. Trimming shortened V by 4 bases and J by 5 bases, and 17 bases separated the two germline ends. The V gene's germline CDR1 is MNHEY and CDR2 SVGAGI. The CDR3 spells CASSLGVRSGETQYF. Written as DNA, the CDR3 is TGTGCCAGCAGTTTGGGAGTCCGGTCCGGGGAGACCCAGTACTTC.

V is TRBV12-3 or TRBV12-4 and J is TRBJ1-1; D not resolved. Trimming left V 6 bases short and J 1 base short, with 9 bases between. The CDR3 contains 13 residues. CDR3 region: CASRRGENTEAFF. The CDR3 region has the DNA TGTGCCAGCAGGAGAGGCGAGAACACTGAAGCTTTCTTT.

V is TRBV28 and J is TRBJ2-2; 7 nucleotides match TRBD1. CDR3 size: 14 residues. V lost 6 bases and J lost 3; bases outside the gene matches: 4. The V gene's germline CDR1 is MDHEN and CDR2 SYDVKM. CDR3: CASSGTVYTGELFF. The CDR3 bases are TGTGCCAGCAGCGGGACAGTATACACCGGGGAGCTGTTTTTT.

This clonotype occurred a few times. The chain links TRBV6-5 to TRBJ1-5, with D possibly matching TRBD1 (5 bases). This CDR3 has 12 residues. Trimming removed 6 bases from V and 6 bases from J, with 9 bases in between. Germline CDR1 and CDR2: MNHEY and SVGAGI. CDR3 loop: CASSRRGQPQHF. The CDR3 coding sequence is TGTGCCAGCAGCAGGAGGGGTCAGCCCCAGCATTTT.

The chain uses TRBV28 and TRBJ2-7; 10 bases fit TRBD1. Per the germline V gene, CDR1 is MDHEN and CDR2 is SYDVKM. The J segment lost 1 base and the V segment lost 6 bases, leaving 6 bases of the junction unmatched. The CDR3 extends over 15 amino acids. Written as DNA, the CDR3 is TGTGCCAGCAGCTCGGGACAGGGGAGGTCCTACGAGCAGTACGTC. Amino acid sequence: CASSSGQGRSYEQYV.

Comment on this clonotype: It is likely a read error, because the conserved phenylalanine at the end of the CDR3 is missing. The gene calls are TRBV7-2 and TRBJ1-5; D unresolved. Germline loops: CDR1 SGHTA, CDR2 FQGNSA. The CDR3 runs to 14 residues. V was shortened by 2 bases and J by 3 bases, with 8 bases between the two germline ends. CDR3: CASSLQVSNQPQHL. As DNA, the CDR3 is TGTGCCAGCAGCTTACAGGTTTCCAATCAGCCCCAGCATTTG.

This clonotype was observed many times. The chain couples TRBV3-1 to TRBJ1-2; the D gene is possibly TRBD1 (5 bases). Trimming took off 4 bases at V and 4 bases at J, with 13 bases between the two ends. The CDR3 totals 14 residues. CDR1 LGHDT and CDR2 YNNKEL come from the germline V gene (reference sequence). This CDR3 is CASSRTQDSYGYTF. The CDR3 DNA reads TGTGCCAGCAGCCGAACACAGGATAGCTATGGCTACACCTTC.

The gene calls are TRBV7-9 and TRBJ1-6; TRBD1 is a possible D gene (6 bases). Germline V lookup: CDR1 SEHNR, CDR2 FQNEAQ (reference sequence). This CDR3 spans 15 amino acids. V dropped 5 bases and J dropped 7 bases, with 15 bases sitting between them. In DNA form, the CDR3 reads TGTGCCAGCAGCGCTCTCAGGGGCGCCAATTCACCCCTCCACTTT. This translates into CASSALRGANSPLHF.

J is TRBJ1-2 and V is TRBV5-5, with D unresolved. From germline, CDR1 is SGHKS and CDR2 YYEKEE (reference sequence). CDR3 length equals 14 residues. The ends were cut back, 0 bases at V and 4 bases at J, with 10 bases in the middle. As DNA, the CDR3 is TGTGCCAGCAGCTTGGAAGTGACGGCCTATGGCTACACCTTC. Translation: CASSLEVTAYGYTF.

This clonotype was recorded only once. CDR3 amino acids: CASSPPGTDAFF. In nucleotides, the CDR3 is TGTGCCAGCAGTCCCCCCGGGACAGACGCTTTCTTT. The chain combines TRBV12-3 or TRBV12-4 with TRBJ1-1; TRBD1 matches at 7 bases. The CDR3 spans 12 residues. Losses at the gene ends were 5 bases for V and 11 bases for J; bases not matched to a gene: 8.

This chain joins TRBV6-5 and TRBJ2-5, with 9 bases aligning to TRBD2. The CDR3 sequence is 13 residues long. The ends lost 6 bases at V and 5 bases at J; junction bases unmatched: 4. Germline V CDR1 and CDR2: MNHEY, SVGAGI. CDR3 loop: CASSAGLAETQYF. The CDR3 coding sequence is TGTGCCAGCAGCGCAGGACTAGCGGAGACCCAGTACTTC.